This T cell receptor beta chain is drawn from a study of cytomegalovirus exposure and HLA in healthy donors. On the study more broadly: Most donors, 81% of approximately 400 genotyped, fell in the Caucasian-associated ancestry cluster. Notes on the study in general: The majority of TCR sequences were rare, yet some public TCRs appeared in many donors. Later on, an analysis tied approximately 17,000 TCR beta sequences to HLA alleles at 0.05 false discovery rate. Listed as cytomegalovirus-associated were about 160 TCR beta chains.

The study ran its PCR with 60 Vbeta and 13 Jbeta primers. Assay used: immunoSEQ multiplex PCR; TCRdb lists only in-frame clones, some missing. The profile shows roughly 160,000 clones, more than 65% of them singletons. Points on this clone: Its antigen is undetermined.

Between the trimmed V and J ends, which lost 6 bases and 8 bases, there was a span of 10 bases. The CDR3 covers 12 residues. Germline V CDR1 and CDR2: MNHEY, SVGAGI. This chain uses TRBV6-5 with TRBJ1-4; D possibly corresponds to TRBD1 (6 bases). This clonotype was sampled from a man aged 25-40 years in good health and CMV-seronegative. The sequenced sample was PBMCs. CDR3 protein: CASSFGGEKLFF. The CDR3, as DNA: TGTGCCAGCAGCTTTGGGGGCGAAAAACTGTTTTTT.